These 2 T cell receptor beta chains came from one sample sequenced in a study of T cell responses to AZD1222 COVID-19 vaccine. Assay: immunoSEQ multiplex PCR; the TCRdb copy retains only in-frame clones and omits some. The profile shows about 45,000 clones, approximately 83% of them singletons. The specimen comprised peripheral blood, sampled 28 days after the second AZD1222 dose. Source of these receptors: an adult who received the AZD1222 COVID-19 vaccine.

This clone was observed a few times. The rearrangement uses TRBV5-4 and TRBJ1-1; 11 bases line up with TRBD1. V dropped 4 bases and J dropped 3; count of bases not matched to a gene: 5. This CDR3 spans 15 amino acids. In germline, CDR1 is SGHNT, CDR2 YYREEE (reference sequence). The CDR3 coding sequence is TGTGCCAGCAGCGTCGGACAGGGGGCATACACTGAAGCTTTCTTT. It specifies CASSVGQGAYTEAFF.

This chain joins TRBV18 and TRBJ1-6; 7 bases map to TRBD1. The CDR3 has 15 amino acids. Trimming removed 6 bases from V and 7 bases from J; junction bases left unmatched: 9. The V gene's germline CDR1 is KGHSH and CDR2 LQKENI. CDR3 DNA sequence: TGTGCCAGCTCCCGCGTAGGGACAGCGAATTCACCCCTCCACTTT. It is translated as CASSRVGTANSPLHF.